This T cell receptor (beta chain) emerged from a study of neurological immune-mediated disorders. In TCRdb, the 5' RACE reads were re-called with MiXCR into one record per CDR3 protein. The sample records 55,000 to 65,000 distinct CDR3 sequences, approximately 11% being singletons. The CDR3 loop spans 16 amino acids. CDR1 is SGHRS, CDR2 YFSETQ, per germline. Losses at the gene ends were 5 bases for V and 0 bases for J; bases not matched to a gene: 6. Many counts were recorded for this clonotype. The sequence came from a woman aged 55-69 years with HTLV-1-associated myelopathy (HAM/TSP). Source material: PBMCs. This chain joins TRBV5-1 and TRBJ2-3; 10 positions match TRBD2. The CDR3 DNA sequence: TGCGCCAGCAGTTCGGGGACTAGCGAGAGCACAGATACGCAGTATTTT. The encoded protein is CASSSGTSESTDTQYF.